This T cell receptor beta chain derives from a study of shared clonotypes between healthy human individuals. In the naive CD8 group, cells lacked CD45RO and were positively selected for CCR7, so terminally differentiated effector memory CD45RA+ cells were left out. Recent acute infections and vaccinations were absent in the healthy HIV-negative adult donors. Study findings and constraints: Only blood was sampled; tissue repertoires likely differ.

Sequencing used immunoSEQ multiplex PCR; TCRdb keeps in-frame clones, though not all of them. The sample carries around 2,000,000 clones, just under 95% recorded once. Comments on this clone: Its target is unknown.

The source of this sequence is a man in his late teens or twenties in good health. Sample: naive CD8+ T cells sorted from blood.

The CDR3 bases are TGTGCCAGCAGTGAAGCGGGGGACCTCTACGAGCAGTACTTC. Encoded protein: CASSEAGDLYEQYF. The chain carries TRBV6-1 and TRBJ2-7, with D perhaps assigned TRBD1 or TRBD2 (5 bases each). V was trimmed by 0 bases and J by 3 bases, leaving 9 bases between them. This CDR3 region has 14 residues. From germline, CDR1 is MNHNS and CDR2 SASEGT.